The present TCR beta chain was sequenced within a study of CD8 T cells in Susac syndrome. This clonotype was counted between two and nine times. CDR3 length equals 12 residues. V shed 6 bases and J shed 6 bases, with 9 bases lying between them. Germline-derived CDR1 and CDR2 are LGHDT and YNNKEL (reference sequence). An input of about 0.5 to 1 ug of RNA was subjected to reverse transcription using random hexamers. Amplification of TCR beta CDR3 across 54 Vbeta and 13 Jbeta was performed with immunoSEQ multiplex PCR. One entry per CDR3 protein, called by TCRdb with MiXCR from the immunoSEQ multiplex PCR reads. This repertoire shows approximately 74,000 distinct CDR3 sequences, 94% found once; its top ten account for approximately 0.94%.

The sequencing input was CD8+ T cells from PBMCs. This rearrangement joins TRBV3-1 to TRBJ2-1; D possibly uses TRBD1 or TRBD2 (5 bases each). This TCR was sampled from a human donor with Susac syndrome. The CDR3 spells CASSRGPNEQFF. CDR3 nucleotides: TGTGCCAGCAGTCGGGGCCCCAATGAGCAGTTCTTC.